This T cell receptor (beta chain) is from a study of tumor-infiltrating lymphocytes in primary liver carcinoma. The study, taken as a whole, reports: Tumors significantly exceeded blood in top-250-clone fraction (p = 0.039).

The CDR3 is 14 residues long. CDR1 GTSNPN and CDR2 SVGIG come from the germline V gene (reference sequence). This clonotype has more than one count but fewer than ten. The antigen remains unidentified. The junction does not match germline at one end; this may be a read error. For each extraction, RNA and DNA were obtained together from approximately 20-30 mg of unsorted bulk tissue. Making TCR beta cDNA involved approximately 0.5 ug total RNA and a constant-region primer. Researchers made the TCR beta libraries by running three nested multiplex PCR rounds with slightly modified ARM-PCR. Running 9 to 10 cycles apiece, the first two PCR rounds relied on TRBV1-TRBV30 forward primers together with a C-beta reverse primer. TCRdb passed the multiplex PCR reads through MiXCR, listing each CDR3 protein once. Of about 41,000 distinct CDR3 sequences in the sample, over 70% were seen once.

The clonotype comes from a man aged 35-49 years with primary liver carcinoma and hepatitis B virus infection. This chain links TRBV30 with TRBJ1-6; the D gene is possibly TRBD1 (6 bases). Sequencing was performed on liver tumor tissue from sampling region 2. Specified subset: tumor region T2, inferior pole. In DNA form, the CDR3 reads TGTGCTTGGAGCGCGACAGGCTGGGATTCATCCCTCCACTTT. Its translation: CAWSATGWDSSLHF.